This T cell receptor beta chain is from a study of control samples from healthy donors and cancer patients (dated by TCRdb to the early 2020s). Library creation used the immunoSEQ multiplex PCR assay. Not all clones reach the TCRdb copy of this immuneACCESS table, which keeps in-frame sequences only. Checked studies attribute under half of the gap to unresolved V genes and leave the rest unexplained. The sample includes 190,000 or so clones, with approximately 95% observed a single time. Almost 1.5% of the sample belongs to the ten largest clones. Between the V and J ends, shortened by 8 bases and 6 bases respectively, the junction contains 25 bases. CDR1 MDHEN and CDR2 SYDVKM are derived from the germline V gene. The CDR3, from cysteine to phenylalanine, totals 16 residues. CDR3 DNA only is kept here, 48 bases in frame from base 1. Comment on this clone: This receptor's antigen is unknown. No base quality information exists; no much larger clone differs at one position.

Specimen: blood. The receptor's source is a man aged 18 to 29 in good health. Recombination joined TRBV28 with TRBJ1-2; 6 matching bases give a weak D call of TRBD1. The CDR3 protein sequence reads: CASHEGYWGANHGYTF. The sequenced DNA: TGTGCCAGCCATGAGGGGTACTGGGGGGCGAACCATGGCTACACCTTC.